This entry is about one T cell receptor beta chain. Its antigen is as yet unknown. Per germline, CDR1 MNHEY and CDR2 SVGAGI. This CDR3 has 16 amino acids. The ends were cut back, 0 bases at V and 0 bases at J, with 11 bases in the middle. This specimen comes from a study of T cell responses to AZD1222 COVID-19 vaccine. Clones were read by immunoSEQ multiplex PCR, and TCRdb kept only the in-frame ones, dropping some. The table includes about 96,000 clones, roughly nine tenths detected once. Notes on the study in general: The study found Spike-specific TCR breadth and depth rose after two AZD1222 doses.

This rearrangement joins TRBV6-5 to TRBJ1-2; D is uncertain. The input for sequencing was peripheral blood, taken on day 0 of AZD1222 vaccination. The sequence was collected from an adult in good health. The CDR3 DNA follows: TGTGCCAGCAGTTACTCGCCAGGCGGGACTAACTATGGCTACACCTTC. Encoded protein: CASSYSPGGTNYGYTF.